This T cell receptor (beta chain) originates from a study of blood T cell repertoires in COVID-19. The CDR3 length is 13 residues. After removal of 6 bases from V and 11 bases from J, the junction contained 10 bases not matched to a gene. Methods used by the authors: Estimates of nucleated cell counts were drawn from the amplification of reference gene primers. Generated by immunoSEQ multiplex PCR, the TCRdb table keeps only in-frame clones and is missing some. The DNA was the basis for D and trimming; V, J and clone size are from that table. The sample yields around 150,000 clones, over 80% seen once.

V and J are TRBV12-3 or TRBV12-4 and TRBJ1-1; 9 nucleotides align to TRBD1. The specimen was peripheral blood. The sequence came from a woman of 80 years or more with active or convalescent COVID-19. The chain's CDR3 is CASSILRDRVAFF. Here the CDR3 DNA reads TGTGCCAGCAGCATCTTAAGGGACAGGGTGGCTTTCTTT.